A selection of T cell receptor beta chains follows, all from one sample in a study of blood T cell repertoires in COVID-19. Using immunoSEQ multiplex PCR, the repertoire was profiled, and TCRdb retains in-frame clones only, with some absent. This repertoire shows roughly 60,000 clones, around 90% found once; its top ten account for roughly 9.2%. Sequenced sample: peripheral blood. The receptors originated from a woman older than 75 with active COVID-19. Both conserved end residues are part of each CDR3. A D gene is named only where the DNA matches it firmly.

>TRBD2|TRBJ2-3|TRBV18
TGTGCCAGCTCACCGGGACTAGCGCCAGATACGCAGTATTTT
CASSPGLAPDTQYF
>TRBD1|TRBJ2-5|TRBV3-1/TRBV3-2
TGTGCCAGCAGCCAAGATCCGACAGGGACGGGAGAGACCCAGTACTTC
CASSQDPTGTGETQYF
>-|TRBJ2-5|TRBV3-1/TRBV3-2
TGTGCCAGCAGCCATGGCCGGACAATAAACCAAGAGACCCAGTACTTC
CASSHGRTINQETQYF
>-|TRBJ1-5|TRBV19
TGTGCCAGTGCCCTGAACATTAATCAGCCCCAGCATTTT
CASALNINQPQHF
>TRBD1|TRBJ1-2|TRBV4-1
TGCGCCAGCAGCCTCTGGGGGGGACAGGGGGACTATGGCTACACCTTC
CASSLWGGQGDYGYTF
>-|TRBJ2-7|TRBV3-1/TRBV3-2
TGTGCCAGCAGCCAAGACCCCCTTAGGAGGTACGAGCAGTACTTC
CASSQDPLRRYEQYF
>TRBD1|TRBJ1-4|TRBV5-1
TGCGCCAGCAGCTTAGGGACAGGGGGCTTTGAAAAACTGTTTTTT
CASSLGTGGFEKLFF
>TRBD1|TRBJ2-3|TRBV2
TGTGCCAGCGGAATGGACAGGGCCACAGATACGCAGTATTTT
CASGMDRATDTQYF
>-|TRBJ1-2|TRBV6-1
TGTGCCAGCAGTGAAGCGGTAGGGGCCTTGGGGTATGGCTACACCTTC
CASSEAVGALGYGYTF
>TRBD2|TRBJ2-2|TRBV3-1/TRBV3-2
TGTGCCAGCAGCCAAGGCCCCTTCCGCGGGAGGTTTTTTAACACCGGGGAGCTGTTTTTT
CASSQGPFRGRFFNTGELFF